A single sample gave rise to the 31 T cell receptor beta chains below, sequenced in a study of patients and donors after allogeneic stem cell transplantation. TCRdb ran MiXCR on the RT-PCR reads and lists one entry per CDR3 protein. The sample lists around 240,000 distinct CDR3 sequences; 14% were seen once. What was sequenced was blood, either unsorted or a sorted T cell fraction (not recorded which). The origin of the receptors is a human donor who was either an allogeneic HSCT recipient or a stem cell or donor lymphocyte infusion donor (not recorded which). It is not recorded whose cells these are; they may come from a transplant donor.

V usage is TRBV3-1 and J usage is TRBJ1-6, with 8 bases lining up with TRBD1. Germline lookup yields CDR1 LGHDT and CDR2 YNNKEL (reference sequence). The length of the CDR3 is 15 residues. V trimming: 2 bases; J trimming: 10 bases; junction bases outside the gene matches: 7. DNA of the CDR3: TGTGCCAGCAGCCAAAGGAGACAGGGGACCTCACCCCTCCACTTT. Protein: CASSQRRQGTSPLHF.

This clonotype was counted many times. This chain links TRBV12-3 or TRBV12-4 with TRBJ2-2; 8 bases are shared with TRBD1. Trimming removed 4 bases from V and 4 bases from J; junction bases left unmatched: 5. The CDR3 totals 15 residues. CDR3 DNA sequence: TGTGCCAGCAGTTCTAAGACAGGGGTCACCGGGGAGCTGTTTTTT. Translated, it gives CASSSKTGVTGELFF.

This clonotype was recorded many times. V and J are TRBV7-2 and TRBJ1-1; D is perhaps TRBD1 (6 bases). This CDR3 region has 15 residues. Germline V gene data show CDR1 as SGHTA and CDR2 as FQGNSA. V dropped 1 base and J dropped 3 bases, with 12 bases sitting between them. The CDR3: CASSLVGGSHTEAFF. The CDR3 DNA reads as TGTGCCAGCAGCTTAGTAGGGGGTAGTCACACTGAAGCTTTCTTT. Based on the CDR3 plus reference TRBV7-2 and TRBJ1-1, the full variable domain is GAGVSQSPSNKVTEKGKDVELRCDPISGHTALYWYRQSLGQGLEFLIYFQGNSAPDKSGLPSDRFSAERTGGSVSTLTIQRTQQEDSAVYLCASSLVGGSHTEAFFGQGTRLTVV.

This clonotype has just a few counts. The V and J genes are TRBV28 and TRBJ1-3, with D perhaps TRBD1 (5 bases). Germline lookup yields CDR1 MDHEN and CDR2 SYDVKM. V dropped 6 bases and J dropped 2 bases, with 17 bases sitting between them. This CDR3 has 16 amino acids. This CDR3 is CASSLEARVAGNTIYF. The DNA of the CDR3 is TGTGCCAGCAGCTTGGAGGCCAGGGTGGCTGGAAACACCATATATTTT.

V and J are TRBV7-9 and TRBJ2-3; perhaps TRBD1 as D (6 bases). The CDR3 contains 16 residues. Deletions cut 5 bases from V and 4 bases from J, with 19 bases between. In germline, CDR1 is SEHNR, CDR2 FQNEAQ (reference sequence). This chain's CDR3 is CASSPPITGRPDTQYF. CDR3 nucleotides: TGTGCCAGCAGCCCCCCCATCACAGGGCGGCCAGATACGCAGTATTTT.

The table lists this clonotype with a few counts. J is TRBJ2-6 and V is TRBV6-5; 8 bases agree with TRBD1. CDR1 MNHEY and CDR2 SVGAGI come from the germline V gene. J was trimmed by 4 bases and V by 2 bases; bases with no gene match: 7. The CDR3 totals 17 residues. CDR3 sequence: CASSYGTGSSGANVLTF. The CDR3 DNA follows: TGTGCCAGCAGTTACGGGACAGGTTCCTCAGGGGCCAACGTCCTGACTTTC.

Ten or more counts support this clonotype. J is TRBJ1-1 and V is TRBV3-1; 9 bases are a match to TRBD1. The V segment lost 3 bases and the J segment 1 base; nucleotides outside the gene matches: 12. This CDR3 has 18 residues. Germline V gene sequence: CDR1 LGHDT, CDR2 YNNKEL (reference sequence). Here the CDR3 reads CASSHDPGQGLGNTEAFF. CDR3 in DNA: TGTGCCAGCAGCCACGACCCGGGACAGGGACTGGGGAACACTGAAGCTTTCTTT.

This clonotype was seen only a few times. The rearrangement uses TRBV24-1 and TRBJ2-6, with 7 bases lining up with TRBD2. The CDR3 sequence is 15 residues long. V was pared by 7 bases and J by 4 bases, with 6 bases of the junction left unmatched. Looked up from germline, CDR1 is KGHDR and CDR2 is SFDVKD. CDR3 protein: CATSLGGYGANVLTF. The CDR3 DNA reads TGTGCCACCAGCCTGGGGGGGTACGGGGCCAACGTCCTGACTTTC.

This clonotype appeared many times. The chain employs TRBV15 and TRBJ1-1; D remains ambiguous. Trimming removed 5 bases at V and 0 bases at J, with 13 bases between. The CDR3 loop spans 15 amino acids. Germline lookup yields CDR1 LNHNV and CDR2 YYDKDF (reference sequence). The CDR3 sequence is CATSEESVMNTEAFF. The CDR3 DNA sequence: TGTGCCACCAGCGAGGAAAGCGTCATGAACACTGAAGCTTTCTTT.

In this sample, this clonotype turned up many times. The rearrangement joins TRBV15 to TRBJ1-1; D call uncertain. The V end was cut by 1 base, the J end by 7 bases, with 16 bases between. CDR1 is LNHNV, CDR2 YYDKDF, per germline (reference sequence). The CDR3 has 15 amino acids. CDR3 protein: CATSRGVMASFEAFF. As DNA, the CDR3 is TGTGCCACCAGCAGAGGGGTGATGGCATCTTTTGAAGCTTTCTTT.

V and J are TRBV6-2 or TRBV6-3 and TRBJ2-5; D tentatively reads TRBD1 or TRBD2 (5 bases each). The germline V gene has CDR1 MNHEY and CDR2 SVGEGT. This CDR3 comprises 15 residues. Trimming took off 8 bases at V and 7 bases at J, with 23 bases between the two ends. The CDR3 sequence is CASGTGPSREVTQYF. DNA for the CDR3: TGTGCCAGCGGGACGGGGCCATCAAGAGAGGTGACCCAGTACTTC.

V is TRBV29-1 and J is TRBJ2-3; D is perhaps TRBD1 (6 bases). There are 14 residues in the CDR3. Per the germline V gene, CDR1 is SQVTM and CDR2 is ANQGSEA. V lost 5 bases and J lost 0, with 12 bases in between. The CDR3, as DNA: TGCAGCGTTCGAGACAGGCCGAGCACAGATACGCAGTATTTT. This codes for CSVRDRPSTDTQYF.

The gene calls are TRBV5-6 and TRBJ2-4; D gene uncertain. Trimming removed 3 bases at V and 0 bases at J, with 4 bases between. The germline CDR1 and CDR2 sequences are SGHDT and YYEEEE. The CDR3 covers 13 residues. In DNA, the CDR3 is TGTGCCAGCAGCTACCTAGCCAAAAACATTCAGTACTTC. It codes for CASSYLAKNIQYF. The entire variable domain, with the rest obtained from reference TRBV5-6 and TRBJ2-4, is as follows: DAGVTQSPTHLIKTRGQQVTLRCSPKSGHDTVSWYQQALGQGPQFIFQYYEEEERQRGNFPDRFSGHQFPNYSSELNVNALLLGDSALYLCASSYLAKNIQYFGAGTRLSVL.

In this sample, this clonotype turned up many times. The chain joins TRBV11-2 to TRBJ2-1; TRBD2 is a possible D gene (6 bases). V was shortened by 3 bases and J by 2 bases, with 11 bases between the two germline ends. Germline V CDR1 and CDR2: SGHAT, FQNNGV. The CDR3 runs 15 residues. This CDR3 reads CASSFDGGPYNEQFF. The CDR3 nucleotides are TGTGCCAGCAGCTTCGACGGAGGGCCCTACAATGAGCAGTTCTTC.

This clonotype was counted at least ten times. The J gene is TRBJ1-4, the V gene TRBV29-1, with 8 bases lining up with TRBD1. V lost 4 bases to trimming and J lost 8 bases; unmatched junction nucleotides: 12. CDR1 is SQVTM and CDR2 is ANQGSEA in the germline V gene. The CDR3 has 15 amino acids. DNA of the CDR3: TGCAGCGTTGTCCTCTGGACAGGGTTTGGAGAAAAACTGTTTTTT. Translation: CSVVLWTGFGEKLFF.

This chain joins TRBV9 and TRBJ2-2; the D call may be TRBD1 or TRBD2 (5 bases each). V was shortened by 3 bases and J by 9 bases, with 9 bases between the two germline ends. There are 12 residues in the CDR3. From germline, CDR1 is SGDLS and CDR2 YYNGEE. In DNA, the CDR3 is TGTGCCAGCAGCGAGGGGACGAGGGAGCTGTTTTTT. Residues: CASSEGTRELFF.

This rearrangement joins TRBV10-3 to TRBJ2-2, with unresolved D. Germline assignment: CDR1 ENHRY and CDR2 SYGVKD. The V end was cut by 3 bases, the J end by 7 bases, with 12 bases between. The CDR3 is 14 amino acids. The DNA for the CDR3 is TGTGCCATCAGTGACCAATATACTGGCGGGGAGCTGTTTTTT. Its protein is CAISDQYTGGELFF.

Only a few counts were recorded for this clonotype. V and J are TRBV5-1 and TRBJ2-3, with 7 bases lining up with TRBD1. J lost 2 bases, V lost 5 bases, and 8 bases had no gene match. This CDR3 comprises 15 residues. CDR1 and CDR2 from the germline V gene are SGHRS and YFSETQ. In DNA, the CDR3 is TGCGCCAGCAGGCCGGGACAGTCGTTCACAGATACGCAGTATTTT. Protein sequence: CASRPGQSFTDTQYF.

The CDR3 nucleotides are TGCGCCAGCAGCCACCATGGGACAACTAATGAAAAACTGTTTTTT. It encodes CASSHHGTTNEKLFF. The V call is TRBV4-1, the J call TRBJ1-4; no reliable D call. CDR1 is MGHRA, CDR2 YSYEKL, per germline. Trimming pared 3 bases from V and 0 bases from J, leaving 8 bases between. CDR3 size: 15 residues.

The J gene is TRBJ1-1, the V gene TRBV9; 7 positions agree with TRBD1. Germline trimming cut 0 bases from V and 1 base from J; bases unmatched to any gene: 12. Germline V gene data show CDR1 as SGDLS and CDR2 as YYNGEE. This CDR3 spans 18 amino acids. The CDR3 sequence: CASSVGTGRNVGNTEAFF. Written as DNA, the CDR3 is TGTGCCAGCAGCGTAGGGACAGGACGCAATGTTGGGAACACTGAAGCTTTCTTT.

This clonotype was seen only a few times. The rearrangement uses TRBV4-2 and TRBJ2-7, with 8 bases identical to TRBD1. Per the germline V gene, CDR1 is LGHNA and CDR2 is YNFKEQ. The junction had 0 bases not matched to a gene; V was cut back by 1 base and J by 1 base. This CDR3 comprises 14 residues. CDR3 bases: TGTGCCAGCAGCCAAGGGGACAGGTCCTACGAGCAGTACTTC. Its translation is CASSQGDRSYEQYF.

V usage is TRBV10-3 and J usage is TRBJ2-4; 12 bases align to TRBD2. The V gene's germline CDR1 is ENHRY and CDR2 SYGVKD. The CDR3 runs 20 residues. Unmatched junction bases numbered 10, after V lost 0 bases and J lost 1 base. The CDR3 DNA reads as TGTGCCATCAGTGAGTCTGGATCTAGCGGGGGGGCTCGGGCCAAAAACATTCAGTACTTC. Translated, it gives CAISESGSSGGARAKNIQYF.

There are a few counts of this clonotype. The genes are TRBV3-1 and TRBJ1-1; 8 nucleotides agree with TRBD1. CDR1 is LGHDT, CDR2 YNNKEL, per germline (reference sequence). V lost 4 bases to trimming and J lost 4 bases; unmatched junction nucleotides: 8. The CDR3 contains 15 residues. Here the CDR3 reads CASSLTAGGFTEAFF. For the CDR3, the DNA is TGTGCCAGCAGCCTCACAGCAGGGGGCTTCACTGAAGCTTTCTTT.

This clonotype has just a few counts. The chain has TRBV3-1 and TRBJ2-3, with 8 bases matching TRBD2. Germline values: CDR1 LGHDT, CDR2 YNNKEL (reference sequence). The length of the CDR3 is 19 residues. The V segment lost 3 bases and the J segment 1 base; nucleotides outside the gene matches: 15. The CDR3: CASSHYILAGPTGTDTQYF. The CDR3 coding sequence is TGTGCCAGCAGCCATTATATCCTAGCGGGCCCAACGGGCACAGATACGCAGTATTTT.

The table lists this clonotype with a few counts. This chain uses TRBV7-9 with TRBJ2-5; D is perhaps TRBD1 or TRBD2 (6 bases each). The V gene's germline CDR1 is SEHNR and CDR2 FQNEAQ (reference sequence). The CDR3 sequence is 16 residues long. V dropped 5 bases and J dropped 2 bases, with 18 bases sitting between them. CDR3 sequence: CASSITGMSGQETQYF. In DNA, the CDR3 is TGTGCCAGCAGCATCACAGGGATGAGCGGGCAAGAGACCCAGTACTTC.

This clonotype was observed a few times. The chain recombines TRBV7-3 with TRBJ2-2; D call uncertain. The germline V gene has CDR1 SGHTA and CDR2 FQGTGA. V was pared by 4 bases and J by 0 bases, with 6 bases between. This CDR3 is built from 14 residues. CDR3 bases: TGTGCCAGCAGCTCTTCTACGAACACCGGGGAGCTGTTTTTT. Its protein is CASSSSTNTGELFF.

This chain connects TRBV7-6 to TRBJ2-7; D gene uncertain. Trimming took off 7 bases at V and 7 bases at J, with 14 bases between the two ends. Germline lookup yields CDR1 SGHVS and CDR2 FNYEAQ. The CDR3 sequence is 12 residues long. CDR3 bases: TGTGCCAGCAAAACAGAGGCGGAGGAGCAGTACTTC. Translation gives CASKTEAEEQYF.

This clonotype has just a few counts. The chain joins TRBV7-3 to TRBJ1-2, with D perhaps TRBD1 (5 bases). Looked up from germline, CDR1 is SGHTA and CDR2 is FQGTGA. V shed 5 bases and J shed 0 bases, with 22 bases lying between them. The CDR3 sequence is 18 residues long. DNA of the CDR3: TGTGCCAGCAGCCCCCCGGAGACAGCCCCAGACCCTAACTATGGCTACACCTTC. It is translated as CASSPPETAPDPNYGYTF.

This clonotype was seen ten or more times. The chain carries TRBV5-1 and TRBJ2-6; D is unclear. Looked up from germline, CDR1 is SGHRS and CDR2 is YFSETQ. The CDR3 is 15 amino acids. Deletions cut 4 bases from V and 2 bases from J, with 10 bases between. The CDR3, as DNA: TGCGCCAGCAGCCCCTCCTCGCCTGGGGCCAACGTCCTGACTTTC. It translates to CASSPSSPGANVLTF.

This clonotype occurred many times. The chain is built from TRBV4-3 and TRBJ1-5, with a possible D match to TRBD1 (5 bases). Deletions cut 3 bases from V and 3 bases from J, with 9 bases between. The CDR3 is made up of 14 amino acids. Germline values: CDR1 LGHNA, CDR2 YSLEER. CDR3 protein: CASSQTVNNQPQHF. CDR3 DNA sequence: TGCGCCAGCAGCCAGACAGTCAACAATCAGCCCCAGCATTTT.

This clonotype was seen more than once but under ten times. The chain links TRBV6-4 to TRBJ2-3, with D uncertain. Germline lookup yields CDR1 MRHNA and CDR2 SNTAGT. This CDR3 spans 15 amino acids. Trimming removed 2 bases at V and 4 bases at J, with 13 bases between. CDR3 nucleotides: TGTGCCAGCAGTGACAGGGAAGGCGGCGCAGATACGCAGTATTTT. Translating gives CASSDREGGADTQYF.